Described below is a single TCR beta chain sequence and its context. This clonotype came up many times. The clone's antigen remains unknown. No qualities accompany the bases; no much larger clone lies one base away. Sample time point, as interpreted from the label and publication: newly diagnosed GD, antithyroid drugs for less than 3 months. RNA was extracted from PBMCs in TRIzol for both TCR sequencing and RNA sequencing. The diagnosis of Graves' disease was made according to American Thyroid Association guidelines. The patients came from an endocrinology department in Xi'an, China. Each patient gave 9 to 10 milliliters of peripheral blood, collected in an EDTA anticoagulant tube. PBMCs were isolated by Ficoll Paque Plus density gradient separation without further T cell sorting. An Agilent 2100 Bioanalyzer and agarose gel were used to check RNA quality, while a NanoDrop 2000 measured RNA concentration.

The cysteine opens and the phenylalanine closes a CDR3 of 13 amino acids. Only the CDR3 DNA is retained, 39 bases long and in frame from the first base. The V and J ends are trimmed by 5 bases and 3 bases, leaving 11 bases between them. The germline V gene supplies CDR1 SGHTA and CDR2 FQGNSA. The data were taken from a study of regulatory T cells in long-lasting Graves disease listed by TCRdb under 2021. For the wider study: In the newly diagnosed Graves' disease group, patients had been taking antithyroid drugs for less than 3 months. Patients with persistent Graves' disease were compared with patients with newly diagnosed Graves' disease using TCR sequencing and RNA sequencing of peripheral blood. A total of 33 samples underwent TCR sequencing, from about 13 patients with persistent Graves' disease and 20 or so patients with newly diagnosed Graves' disease. The study was conducted in China and was registered as a clinical trial.

Libraries were constructed by multiplex PCR. Sequencing relied on an Illumina HiSeq 4000. To build TCR beta libraries, CDR3 regions were amplified by Arm-PCR using iRepertoire HTBI primers. Gel purification was performed on PCR products prior to sequencing. The source study handled its data this way. A total of 60 to 80 TRBV and some 15 TRBJ segments were identified across samples and were used for gene usage analysis of CDR3 amino acid clonotypes. COPE and FqMerger were used to merge the filtered high-quality paired reads into contigs. BLAST was used to align contigs to IMGT TRBV, TRBD and TRBJ reference genes, with CDR3 defined following IMGT. Any clonotype with a frequency above 0.1% was counted as a highly expanded clone. Shannon entropy served as the measure of repertoire diversity, while the Gini coefficient captured V-J evenness. A clonotype found in more than one individual was treated as public. The raw public reads went through TCRdb reprocessing: fastp at Q25, MiXCR clone calling, in-frame beta chains kept. Rows are unified per CDR3 protein, each entry keeping the most common DNA and genes. TCRdb, not the original authors, processed these V and J calls. Present in this sample are more than 450,000 distinct CDR3 sequences, about 12% of which were seen just once. Together, the top ten hold 8.9% of the sample.

Overall results and qualifications from the work: Compared with newly diagnosed patients, persistent Graves' disease patients had lower TCR Shannon entropy and fewer highly expanded clones, which suggests clonal expansion. A larger number of public clonotypes was shared among persistent patients (approximately 3,000) than among newly diagnosed patients (roughly 930). As a limitation, the authors acknowledged that the small sample size may reduce accuracy. Sequencing and analysis were restricted to the TCR beta chain. Preferential use of TRBV28, TRBJ1-2 and TRBJ2-5 was observed in persistent disease, whereas TRBV20-1 and TRBJ2-1 were favored in newly diagnosed disease. Peripheral blood alone was examined, since thyroid tissue, which constituted the primary lesion, could not be accessed.

These data were also reused for a study on T cells in Graves' hyperthyroidism and ophthalmopathy. In that second paper, the authors write: Stable Graves' hyperthyroidism was defined as the absence of progression to ophthalmopathy over 18 months of follow-up. Hyperthyroidism patients were aged 18 to 65 years and newly diagnosed, with disease duration of less than 2 months. Any patient with an uncontrolled infection, another autoimmune disease, pregnancy or lactation was excluded. Diagnoses relied on clinical symptoms, serum thyroxine and TRAb, thyroid ultrasound and orbital computed tomography. The first round of RT-PCR for the TCR CDR3 was performed with the HTBI primer set and the Qiagen OneStep RT-PCR kit. Most expanded thyroid clonotypes (frequency above 0.001) were also detected in blood, suggesting blood repertoires may reflect thyroid immune responses. Ophthalmopathy was separated from stable hyperthyroidism by a 13 V-J signature model, with around 88% sensitivity and about 84% specificity obtained in cross-validation and 80%/75% obtained in testing. In validation, the model predicted progression to ophthalmopathy with approximately 71% sensitivity and 72.22% specificity, a median of approximately 6.5 months before onset. To identify TCR V-J signatures that set the groups apart, the researchers used a discovery cohort of 90 to 100 patients, made up of 40 to 45 with Graves' ophthalmopathy and 57 with stable Graves' hyperthyroidism. Prospective prediction of ophthalmopathy was tested in an independent validation cohort consisting of some 20 hyperthyroidism patients and about 17 patients who later progressed to ophthalmopathy. The approximately 100 discovery patients were divided at random into training and test sets in a 7:3 ratio. Thyroid tissue and blood T-cell repertoires from about six Graves' hyperthyroidism patients were also compared in the study. After blood sampling, hyperthyroidism patients were treated with methimazole at a starting dose of 30 mg daily, and ophthalmopathy patients were treated with high-dose intravenous methylprednisolone. Libraries were constructed in a second round of multiplex PCR, after which size selection and purification were carried out. Paired-end sequencing of the libraries was performed with 100 bp reads on an Illumina HiSeq2000. SOAPnuke was used to process the raw data, throwing out any read that contained adapters or uncalled bases, had a mean Phred below 15, or lacked an exact constant-primer or identifier match. High-quality paired reads were merged with COPE v1.2.5, and unique nucleotide sequences were defined as clonotypes. MiTCR v1.1 was used to align clonotypes to the IMGT TRBV, TRBD and TRBJ reference segments. Analysis was restricted to V-J combinations with a frequency above 0.0001, which covered roughly 99% of repertoires. A TCS score was defined as the ratio between F50 (clonal expansion) and ExV (chaos), using BLOSUM62-based TCRdist between CDR3 peptides within each V-J. Welch's t-statistics and random forest reduced 500 to 550 V-J features to 13, which were used in a naive Bayes classifier (R e1071). No statistical method was used to set the sample size in advance, and investigators knew the group allocation. The paper describes TCR Vbeta CDR3 sequencing of around 130 peripheral blood samples, made up of 43 ophthalmopathy patients, over 70 hyperthyroidism patients and some 17 progressor patients.

The chain is assembled from TRBV7-2 and TRBJ2-7, with the identity of the D gene unclear. The starting material was peripheral blood mononuclear cells (PBMCs), obtained at new diagnosis, from a patient treated with antithyroid drugs. The receptor was derived from a woman aged 25 to 39 with Graves disease. Donor details come from another sample of the same person, matched by shared clones. The nucleotide sequence is TGTGCCAGCAGCCGGGCCCTATACTACGAGCAGTACTTC. It translates as CASSRALYYEQYF.